These T cell receptor beta chains were read from a single sample in a study of cytomegalovirus exposure and HLA in healthy donors. The data were produced by immunoSEQ multiplex PCR, yet TCRdb's version contains in-frame clones alone and is incomplete. The sample consists of some 140,000 clones, approximately 80% of them appearing once. The sample consisted of PBMCs. The receptors stem from a middle-aged woman in good health and CMV-seronegative. The CDR3 runs from the conserved cysteine through the conserved F or W. The D gene is left open where the match is weak. Expanded clones get a size class; other rows say once, few or many, or leave the size out.

clone_size: -; d_call: TRBD1; j_call: TRBJ2-1; v_call: TRBV6-5; cdr3_nt: TGTGCCAGCAGTTCCGAGTCGGACAGGGGGTGGGATGAGCAGTTCTTC; cdr3_aa: CASSSESDRGWDEQFF
clone_size: -; d_call: TRBD1; j_call: TRBJ1-5; v_call: TRBV28; cdr3_nt: TGTGCCAGCAGTCGCCCCAGGGGGCAAAGTCAGCCCCAGCATTTT; cdr3_aa: CASSRPRGQSQPQHF
clone_size: few; d_call: TRBD1; j_call: TRBJ1-5; v_call: TRBV2; cdr3_nt: TGTGCCAGCAGTCGCATCAAGACAGGGGGGAATCAGCCCCAGCATTTT; cdr3_aa: CASSRIKTGGNQPQHF
clone_size: -; d_call: TRBD1; j_call: TRBJ1-2; v_call: TRBV7-2; cdr3_nt: TGTGCCAGCAGCTTGGGGGACAGGGTTGGCTACACCTTC; cdr3_aa: CASSLGDRVGYTF
clone_size: -; d_call: TRBD1; j_call: TRBJ2-7; v_call: TRBV2; cdr3_nt: TGTGCCAGCGAGGATCGGACAGGGAACTACGAGCAGTACTTC; cdr3_aa: CASEDRTGNYEQYF
clone_size: -; d_call: -; j_call: TRBJ1-1; v_call: TRBV6-5; cdr3_nt: TGTGCCAGCAGTTTCGACGGGGGCACTGAAGCTTTCTTT; cdr3_aa: CASSFDGGTEAFF
clone_size: few; d_call: TRBD1; j_call: TRBJ2-7; v_call: TRBV7-9; cdr3_nt: TGTGCCAGCAGCTGGGACCGACAGGGCCCCGTCGACTACGAGCAGTACTTC; cdr3_aa: CASSWDRQGPVDYEQYF
clone_size: -; d_call: -; j_call: TRBJ1-1; v_call: TRBV4-2; cdr3_nt: TGTGCCAGCAGCCAAGGGGAGGGGACCGAAGCTTTCTTT; cdr3_aa: CASSQGEGTEAFF
clone_size: -; d_call: TRBD1; j_call: TRBJ1-3; v_call: TRBV4-1; cdr3_nt: TGCGCCAGCAGCCAAGTGGGGCAGACAGGGGCTGGAAACACCATATATTTT; cdr3_aa: CASSQVGQTGAGNTIYF
clone_size: -; d_call: TRBD1; j_call: TRBJ1-6; v_call: TRBV7-2; cdr3_nt: TGTGCCAGCAGCTCATCAGGGACAGGGCACTCACCCCTCCACTTT; cdr3_aa: CASSSSGTGHSPLHF
clone_size: -; d_call: -; j_call: TRBJ2-4; v_call: TRBV11-2; cdr3_nt: TGTGCCAGCAGCTGGGGGGACGGACGTAGGGTTCTAGCCAAAAACATTCAGTACTTC; cdr3_aa: CASSWGDGRRVLAKNIQYF
clone_size: -; d_call: -; j_call: TRBJ1-2; v_call: TRBV10-1; cdr3_nt: TGCGCCAGCAGTGATAACCTGGGGGGGCAGAACTATGGCTACACCTTC; cdr3_aa: CASSDNLGGQNYGYTF
clone_size: -; d_call: TRBD2; j_call: TRBJ2-4; v_call: TRBV10-2; cdr3_nt: TGCGCCAGCAGGAAGTCATGGGAGGGCGTGAACATTCAGTACTTC; cdr3_aa: CASRKSWEGVNIQYF
clone_size: once; d_call: TRBD2; j_call: TRBJ2-3; v_call: TRBV29-1; cdr3_nt: TGCAGCGTTGAAACTAGCGGGAGGGCCCTAGATACGCAGTATTTT; cdr3_aa: CSVETSGRALDTQYF
clone_size: -; d_call: -; j_call: TRBJ2-7; v_call: TRBV29-1; cdr3_nt: TGCAGCGTCACTGAAGGGACTCCATTCCGGGGCGAGCAGTACTTC; cdr3_aa: CSVTEGTPFRGEQYF
clone_size: -; d_call: -; j_call: TRBJ1-3; v_call: TRBV6-1; cdr3_nt: TGTGCCAGCAGAGGGAGGATTAGAAGTAACACCATATATTTT; cdr3_aa: CASRGRIRSNTIYF
clone_size: few; d_call: TRBD2; j_call: TRBJ2-1; v_call: TRBV7-2; cdr3_nt: TGTGCCAGCAGCTTAGGCGGGGGGCGCCGATACAATGAGCAGTTCTTC; cdr3_aa: CASSLGGGRRYNEQFF
clone_size: -; d_call: -; j_call: TRBJ2-7; v_call: TRBV7-2; cdr3_nt: TGTGCCAGCAGCTTGGGCAGTGCGACCTACGAGCAGTACTTC; cdr3_aa: CASSLGSATYEQYF
clone_size: -; d_call: -; j_call: TRBJ1-1; v_call: TRBV19; cdr3_nt: TGTGCCAGTAGTATGTCGGCAGGCGAAGCTTTCTTT; cdr3_aa: CASSMSAGEAFF
clone_size: -; d_call: TRBD2; j_call: TRBJ2-7; v_call: TRBV2; cdr3_nt: TGTGCCAGCAAAGATCAGGGAGCGGGGGTGAGTGCCTACGAGCAGTACTTC; cdr3_aa: CASKDQGAGVSAYEQYF
clone_size: -; d_call: TRBD1; j_call: TRBJ1-2; v_call: TRBV14; cdr3_nt: TGTGCCAGCAGCCAGGACAGGGTCGGCTACACCTTC; cdr3_aa: CASSQDRVGYTF
clone_size: -; d_call: TRBD1; j_call: TRBJ1-4; v_call: TRBV9; cdr3_nt: TGTGCCAGCAGCACACACCTCCCGGGACAGGGGGCTGTGGCTAATGAAAAACTGTTTTTT; cdr3_aa: CASSTHLPGQGAVANEKLFF
clone_size: -; d_call: -; j_call: TRBJ2-7; v_call: TRBV27; cdr3_nt: TGTGCCAGCAGTCCCTTTGGGCAGGCCTACGAGCAGTACTTC; cdr3_aa: CASSPFGQAYEQYF
clone_size: -; d_call: -; j_call: TRBJ1-1; v_call: TRBV10-2; cdr3_nt: TGCGCCAGCGTGACAGGCGACAGTGAAGCTTTCTTT; cdr3_aa: CASVTGDSEAFF
clone_size: -; d_call: TRBD2; j_call: TRBJ2-7; v_call: TRBV5-1; cdr3_nt: TGCGCCAGCAGCTGGGGGACTAGCGACTACGAGCAGTACTTC; cdr3_aa: CASSWGTSDYEQYF
clone_size: few; d_call: -; j_call: TRBJ2-7; v_call: TRBV21-1; cdr3_nt: TGTGCCAGCAGCAGCTGGGCCGGGACTAGATACGTCCCCGAGCAGTACTTC; cdr3_aa: CASSSWAGTRYVPEQYF
clone_size: -; d_call: -; j_call: TRBJ2-7; v_call: TRBV7-9; cdr3_nt: TGTGCCAGCAGCCAAGAGGACACCTACGAGCAGTACTTC; cdr3_aa: CASSQEDTYEQYF
clone_size: once; d_call: -; j_call: TRBJ2-7; v_call: TRBV7-9; cdr3_nt: TGTGCCAGCAGCTTAGCCCCCGGACTTAGCTACGAGCAGTACTTC; cdr3_aa: CASSLAPGLSYEQYF
clone_size: -; d_call: TRBD2; j_call: TRBJ2-1; v_call: TRBV30; cdr3_nt: TGTGCCTGGAGTGCGGCGGGAGCCGCGGATGAGCAGTTCTTC; cdr3_aa: CAWSAAGAADEQFF
clone_size: -; d_call: TRBD1; j_call: TRBJ1-2; v_call: TRBV6-6; cdr3_nt: TGTGCCAGCAGCAAGGGACAGGGAATTGGCTACACCTTC; cdr3_aa: CASSKGQGIGYTF
clone_size: -; d_call: -; j_call: TRBJ1-5; v_call: TRBV18; cdr3_nt: TGTGCCAGCTCATCCGGACAGAATCAGCCCCAGCATTTT; cdr3_aa: CASSSGQNQPQHF
clone_size: -; d_call: TRBD2; j_call: TRBJ2-1; v_call: TRBV5-4; cdr3_nt: TGTGCCAGCAGCTTAGCCAGCGGGGGCTACAATGAGCAGTTCTTC; cdr3_aa: CASSLASGGYNEQFF
clone_size: few; d_call: -; j_call: TRBJ2-7; v_call: TRBV27; cdr3_nt: TGTGCCAGCAGTTTATGGGGAGACACCTACGAGCAGTACTTC; cdr3_aa: CASSLWGDTYEQYF
clone_size: -; d_call: -; j_call: TRBJ2-1; v_call: TRBV29-1; cdr3_nt: TGCAGCGTTGAAGTCTATAACAATGAGCAGTTCTTC; cdr3_aa: CSVEVYNNEQFF
clone_size: -; d_call: TRBD1; j_call: TRBJ1-2; v_call: TRBV5-4; cdr3_nt: TGTGCCAGCAGCTTGACCAGGGGGGACCTTGGCTACACCTTC; cdr3_aa: CASSLTRGDLGYTF
clone_size: -; d_call: TRBD2; j_call: TRBJ2-1; v_call: TRBV30; cdr3_nt: TGTGCCTGGACCCCGGGACTACCGTACAATGAGCAGTTCTTC; cdr3_aa: CAWTPGLPYNEQFF
clone_size: -; d_call: -; j_call: TRBJ2-5; v_call: TRBV5-1; cdr3_nt: TGCGCCAGCTGGCAGGGTGACCAAGAGACCCAGTACTTC; cdr3_aa: CASWQGDQETQYF
clone_size: -; d_call: -; j_call: TRBJ2-7; v_call: TRBV14; cdr3_nt: TGTGCCAGCAGCCAGGTGGGGACAACCCAGCAGTACTTC; cdr3_aa: CASSQVGTTQQYF
clone_size: -; d_call: TRBD2; j_call: TRBJ2-1; v_call: TRBV5-8; cdr3_nt: TGTGCCAGCAGGTCTGAGTGGAGCGGGAGGGCCATCTATGAGCAGTTCTTC; cdr3_aa: CASRSEWSGRAIYEQFF
clone_size: few; d_call: TRBD1; j_call: TRBJ1-3; v_call: TRBV6-5; cdr3_nt: TGTGCCAGCAGGACGGCGACAGGGGCGGGGAACACCATATATTTT; cdr3_aa: CASRTATGAGNTIYF
clone_size: -; d_call: -; j_call: TRBJ1-5; v_call: TRBV2; cdr3_nt: TGTGCCGGCATCCCGTGGGGACCGGGAGGAGGCAATCAGCCCCAGCATTTT; cdr3_aa: CAGIPWGPGGGNQPQHF
clone_size: few; d_call: TRBD1; j_call: TRBJ1-2; v_call: TRBV5-4; cdr3_nt: TGTGCCAGCAGCTTGGGACAGGGGAGCTATGGCTACACCTTC; cdr3_aa: CASSLGQGSYGYTF
clone_size: -; d_call: -; j_call: TRBJ1-3; v_call: TRBV29-1; cdr3_nt: TGCAGCGTTTCCACAGGGATCTCTGGAAACACCATATATTTT; cdr3_aa: CSVSTGISGNTIYF
clone_size: -; d_call: -; j_call: TRBJ1-1; v_call: TRBV7-9; cdr3_nt: TGTGCCAGCAGCTTACTGGACATGAACACTGAAGCTTTCTTT; cdr3_aa: CASSLLDMNTEAFF
clone_size: -; d_call: TRBD2; j_call: TRBJ2-7; v_call: TRBV6-5; cdr3_nt: TGTGCCAGCAGTTGGACTAGCGGGGGGATCTACGAGCAGTACTTC; cdr3_aa: CASSWTSGGIYEQYF
clone_size: -; d_call: -; j_call: TRBJ1-4; v_call: TRBV20-1; cdr3_nt: TGCAGTGCACAGAGAGGGGAAAAACTGTTTTTT; cdr3_aa: CSAQRGEKLFF
clone_size: -; d_call: TRBD1; j_call: TRBJ1-1; v_call: TRBV5-1; cdr3_nt: TGCGCCAGCAGCGACAGGGCGCCTGCCACTGAAGCTTTCTTT; cdr3_aa: CASSDRAPATEAFF
clone_size: -; d_call: TRBD2; j_call: TRBJ2-5; v_call: TRBV28; cdr3_nt: TGTGCCAGCAGTTTAAGGCTGGGTCTAGCGGGGGGGGGAGAGACCCAGTACTTC; cdr3_aa: CASSLRLGLAGGGETQYF
clone_size: -; d_call: TRBD1; j_call: TRBJ2-7; v_call: TRBV19; cdr3_nt: TGTGCCAGTAGTGGAAGACAGGGGAAGAACTCCTACGAGCAGTACTTC; cdr3_aa: CASSGRQGKNSYEQYF
clone_size: -; d_call: TRBD1; j_call: TRBJ1-6; v_call: TRBV6-5; cdr3_nt: TGTGCCAGCAGTTCCCTCACAGGGGGCTTTGATTCCCCCCTCCACTTT; cdr3_aa: CASSSLTGGFDSPLHF
clone_size: -; d_call: TRBD2; j_call: TRBJ2-3; v_call: TRBV28; cdr3_nt: TGTGCCAGCAGTTCCCCTTTGGCGGGAGGCCACACAGATACGCAGTATTTT; cdr3_aa: CASSSPLAGGHTDTQYF
clone_size: -; d_call: -; j_call: TRBJ2-1; v_call: TRBV5-8; cdr3_nt: TGTGCCAGCAGCCTGGCTTTAGCGCCCCAGACCTCCAATGAGCAGTTCTTC; cdr3_aa: CASSLALAPQTSNEQFF
clone_size: few; d_call: -; j_call: TRBJ1-4; v_call: TRBV28; cdr3_nt: TGTGCCAGCAGTCAACAGGGTGAAAAACTGTTTTTT; cdr3_aa: CASSQQGEKLFF